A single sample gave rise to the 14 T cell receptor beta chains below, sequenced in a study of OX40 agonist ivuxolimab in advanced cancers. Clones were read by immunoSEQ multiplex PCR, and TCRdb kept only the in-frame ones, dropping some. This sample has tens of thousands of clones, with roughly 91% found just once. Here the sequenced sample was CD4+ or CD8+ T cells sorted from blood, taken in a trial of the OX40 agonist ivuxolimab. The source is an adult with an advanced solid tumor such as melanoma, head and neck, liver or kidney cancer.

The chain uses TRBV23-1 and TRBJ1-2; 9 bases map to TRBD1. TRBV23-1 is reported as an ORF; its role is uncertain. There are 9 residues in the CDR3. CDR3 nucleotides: TGCCGGGACAGGGCCTACTACACCTTC. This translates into CRDRAYYTF.

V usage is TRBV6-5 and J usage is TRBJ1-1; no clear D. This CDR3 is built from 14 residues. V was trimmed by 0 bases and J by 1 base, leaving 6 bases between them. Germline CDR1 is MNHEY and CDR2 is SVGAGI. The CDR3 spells CASSYSLGNTEAFF. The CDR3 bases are TGTGCCAGCAGTTACTCGTTGGGGAACACTGAAGCTTTCTTT.

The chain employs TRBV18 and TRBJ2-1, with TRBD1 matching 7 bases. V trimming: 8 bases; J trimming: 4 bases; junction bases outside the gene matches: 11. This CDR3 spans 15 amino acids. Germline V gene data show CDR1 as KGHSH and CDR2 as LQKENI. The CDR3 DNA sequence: TGTGCCAGCACGATACAGGGGCCCCTGTACAATGAGCAGTTCTTC. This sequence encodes CASTIQGPLYNEQFF.

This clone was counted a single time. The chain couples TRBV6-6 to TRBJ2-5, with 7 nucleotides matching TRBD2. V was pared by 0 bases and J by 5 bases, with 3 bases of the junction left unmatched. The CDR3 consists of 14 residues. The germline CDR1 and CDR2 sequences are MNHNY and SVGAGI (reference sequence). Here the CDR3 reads CASSYSNGRETQYF. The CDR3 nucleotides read TGTGCCAGCAGTTACTCGAACGGGAGGGAGACCCAGTACTTC.

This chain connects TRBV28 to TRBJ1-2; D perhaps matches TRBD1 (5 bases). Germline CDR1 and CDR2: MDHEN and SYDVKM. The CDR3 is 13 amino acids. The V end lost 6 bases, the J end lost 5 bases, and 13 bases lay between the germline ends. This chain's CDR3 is CASRSGTDYGYTF. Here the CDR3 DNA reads TGTGCCAGCAGATCCGGGACGGATTATGGCTACACCTTC.

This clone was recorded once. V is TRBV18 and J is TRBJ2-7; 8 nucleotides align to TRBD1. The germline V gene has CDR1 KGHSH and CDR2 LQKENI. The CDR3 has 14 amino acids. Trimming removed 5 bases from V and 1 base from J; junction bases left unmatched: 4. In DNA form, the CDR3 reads TGTGCCAGCTCAGCGCAGGGGGCTTCCTACGAGCAGTACTTC. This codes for CASSAQGASYEQYF.

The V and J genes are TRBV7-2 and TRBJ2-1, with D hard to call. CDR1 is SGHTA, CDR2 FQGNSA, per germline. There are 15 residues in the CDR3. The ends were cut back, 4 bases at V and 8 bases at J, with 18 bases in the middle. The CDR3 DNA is TGTGCCAGCAGCTCCATGGACCGGCCCGGGCATGAGCAGTTCTTC. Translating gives CASSSMDRPGHEQFF.

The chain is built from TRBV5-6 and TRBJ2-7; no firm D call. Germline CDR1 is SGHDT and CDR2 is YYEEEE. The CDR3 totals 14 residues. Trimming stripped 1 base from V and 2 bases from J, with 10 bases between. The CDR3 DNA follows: TGTGCCAGCAGCTTGTGGCCCCGGACCTACGAGCAGTACTTC. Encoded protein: CASSLWPRTYEQYF.

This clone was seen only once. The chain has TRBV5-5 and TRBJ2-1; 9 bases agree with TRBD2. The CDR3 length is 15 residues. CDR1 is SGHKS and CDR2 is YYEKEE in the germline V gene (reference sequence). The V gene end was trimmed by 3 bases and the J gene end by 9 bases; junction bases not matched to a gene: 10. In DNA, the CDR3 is TGTGCCAGCAGCTCGTTAGCGGGAGTACTCGGTGAGCAGTTCTTC. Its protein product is CASSSLAGVLGEQFF.

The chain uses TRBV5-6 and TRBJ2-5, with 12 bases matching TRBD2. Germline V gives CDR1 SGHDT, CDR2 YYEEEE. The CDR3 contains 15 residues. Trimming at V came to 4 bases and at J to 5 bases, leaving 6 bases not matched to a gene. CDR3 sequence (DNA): TGTGCCAGCAGCCGTCGACTAGCGGGAGTGGAGACCCAGTACTTC. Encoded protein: CASSRRLAGVETQYF.

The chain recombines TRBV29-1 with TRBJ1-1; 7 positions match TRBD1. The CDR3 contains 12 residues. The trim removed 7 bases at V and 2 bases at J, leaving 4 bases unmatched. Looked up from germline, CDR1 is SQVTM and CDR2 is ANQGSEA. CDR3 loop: CSADRENTEAFF. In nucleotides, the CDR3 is TGCAGCGCCGACAGGGAAAACACTGAAGCTTTCTTT. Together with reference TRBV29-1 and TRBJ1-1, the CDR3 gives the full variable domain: SAVISQKPSRDICQRGTSLTIQCQVDSQVTMMFWYRQQPGQSLTLIATANQGSEATYESGFVIDKFPISRPNLTFSTLTVSNMSPEDSSIYLCSADRENTEAFFGQGTRLTVV.

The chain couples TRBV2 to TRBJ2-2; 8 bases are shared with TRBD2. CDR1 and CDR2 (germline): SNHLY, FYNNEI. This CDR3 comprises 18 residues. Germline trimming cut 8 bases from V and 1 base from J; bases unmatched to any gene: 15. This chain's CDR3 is CASLYPGLGALNTGELFF. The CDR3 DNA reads TGTGCCAGCCTATATCCGGGACTAGGGGCTTTGAACACCGGGGAGCTGTTTTTT.

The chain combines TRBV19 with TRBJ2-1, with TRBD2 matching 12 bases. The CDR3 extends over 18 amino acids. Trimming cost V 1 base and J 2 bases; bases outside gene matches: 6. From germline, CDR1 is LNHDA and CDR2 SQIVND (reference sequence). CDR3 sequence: CASSIGLAGGPTYNEQFF. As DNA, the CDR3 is TGTGCCAGTAGTATAGGTCTAGCGGGAGGGCCAACCTACAATGAGCAGTTCTTC. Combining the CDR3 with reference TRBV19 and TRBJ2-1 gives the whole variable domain DGGITQSPKYLFRKEGQNVTLSCEQNLNHDAMYWYRQDPGQGLRLIYYSQIVNDFQKGDIAEGYSVSREKKESFPLTVTSAQKNPTAFYLCASSIGLAGGPTYNEQFFGPGTRLTVL.

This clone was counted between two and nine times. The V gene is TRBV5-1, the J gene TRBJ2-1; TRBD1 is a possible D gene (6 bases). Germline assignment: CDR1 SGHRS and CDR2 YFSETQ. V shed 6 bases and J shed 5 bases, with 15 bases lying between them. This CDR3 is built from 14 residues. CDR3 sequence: CASNLYRADNEQFF. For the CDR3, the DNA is TGCGCCAGCAACCTATACAGGGCGGACAATGAGCAGTTCTTC.